This entry is about one T cell receptor beta chain. The target antigen is unknown. The sample is drawn from a study of blood T cells in healthy people across ages. Together with a sample-barcoded 5' primer, a J-beta primer mix was included in a second PCR lasting roughly 6 to 12 cycles. TCRdb passed the 5' RACE reads through MiXCR, listing each CDR3 protein once. The table lists some 900,000 distinct CDR3 sequences, roughly 43% of them singletons. Overall study results and limits: Conclusively comparing naive with antigen-experienced cells was impossible with unsorted PBMCs.

The length of the CDR3 is 16 residues. Per germline, CDR1 SNHLY and CDR2 FYNNEI. The V and J ends lost 4 bases and 0 bases respectively, with 14 bases between them. V gene TRBV2 combines with J gene TRBJ2-3, with D possibly TRBD2 on 6 matching bases. Sequenced: blood. This TCR was recovered from a man aged 25 to 45 in good health. CDR3 in DNA: TGTGCCAGCAGTGGCGGGACGGAAATCAGCACAGATACGCAGTATTTT. Amino acids: CASSGGTEISTDTQYF.